Presented here are 27 T cell receptor beta chains from one specimen sequenced in a study of cytomegalovirus exposure and HLA in healthy donors. The PCR made use of 60 Vbeta and 13 Jbeta primers. Assay used: immunoSEQ multiplex PCR; TCRdb lists only in-frame clones, some missing. The table lists some 150,000 clones, 8.9% of them singletons. The sequencing sample was made of PBMCs. These receptors all come from a woman between 40 and 55 years old in good health and CMV-seropositive.

This clone was seen only a few times. The chain uses TRBV5-1 and TRBJ1-3; D is ambiguous. Trimming left V 0 bases short and J 3 bases short, with 10 bases between. The germline V gene has CDR1 SGHRS and CDR2 YFSETQ. The CDR3 extends over 15 amino acids. In DNA form, the CDR3 reads TGCGCCAGCAGCTTGGGAGAGGTCCTTGGAAACACCATATATTTT. Its translation: CASSLGEVLGNTIYF.

This clone was recorded a few times. This sequence joins TRBV5-1 and TRBJ1-2; 7 positions match TRBD1. The CDR3 has 15 amino acids. Germline-derived CDR1 and CDR2 are SGHRS and YFSETQ. Trimming cost V 0 bases and J 4 bases; bases outside gene matches: 6. The CDR3 protein is CASSLAGGGPYGYTF. The DNA of the CDR3 is TGCGCCAGCAGCTTGGCCGGAGGGGGCCCCTATGGCTACACCTTC.

The CDR3 nucleotides read TGTGCCACCAGCAGAGCTCCCGGGACAGGGCTGCCTGGAAACACCATATATTTT. Translating gives CATSRAPGTGLPGNTIYF. V and J are TRBV15 and TRBJ1-3; 9 bases fit TRBD1. The CDR3 spans 18 residues. V trimming: 1 base; J trimming: 2 bases; junction bases outside the gene matches: 9. In germline, CDR1 is LNHNV, CDR2 YYDKDF (reference sequence).

The chain has TRBV7-2 and TRBJ1-2, with TRBD1 identical over 9 bases. CDR1 and CDR2 from the germline V gene are SGHTA and FQGNSA. This CDR3 spans 16 amino acids. J gave up 5 bases and V 2 bases, and 9 bases lay outside the gene matches. CDR3 bases: TGTGCCAGCAGCTTAATAGCCGGGACAGGGCGTTATGGCTACACCTTC. Amino acids: CASSLIAGTGRYGYTF.

This clone occurred a few times. V gene TRBV2 combines with J gene TRBJ2-2; TRBD1 might be the D (6 bases). CDR3 length: 12 residues. Trimming cost V 3 bases and J 12 bases, with 11 bases left between them. Germline CDR1 is SNHLY and CDR2 is FYNNEI. This CDR3 reads CASSETQGQLFF. CDR3 sequence (DNA): TGTGCCAGCAGTGAGACCCAGGGGCAGCTGTTTTTT.

This chain uses TRBV6-5 with TRBJ1-2; perhaps TRBD1 as D (6 bases). With 5 bases removed from V and 5 bases from J, the gap between germline ends came to 9 bases. This CDR3 has 12 amino acids. From germline, CDR1 is MNHEY and CDR2 SVGAGI. CDR3 DNA: TGTGCCAGCAGTCTTCAGGGGTATGGCTACACCTTC. Its translation is CASSLQGYGYTF.

The chain uses TRBV5-4 and TRBJ1-6, with 9 nucleotides matching TRBD1. V was clipped by 0 bases and J by 8 bases; unmatched bases: 0. Germline V gene sequence: CDR1 SGHNT, CDR2 YYREEE (reference sequence). The CDR3 runs to 14 residues. CDR3 nucleotide sequence: TGTGCCAGCAGCTTGGGGACAGGGGATTCACCCCTCCACTTT. It is translated as CASSLGTGDSPLHF.

V usage is TRBV5-5 and J usage is TRBJ2-5, with 7 bases identical to TRBD1. V lost 3 bases to trimming and J lost 2 bases; unmatched junction nucleotides: 7. In germline, CDR1 is SGHKS, CDR2 YYEKEE (reference sequence). The CDR3 length is 15 residues. In DNA form, the CDR3 reads TGTGCCAGCAGCTCGCCGGGACAGAGACAAGAGACCCAGTACTTC. This translates into CASSSPGQRQETQYF.

This clone turned up a few times. The gene calls are TRBV5-6 and TRBJ1-4, with unresolved D. Per germline, CDR1 SGHDT and CDR2 YYEEEE. CDR3 length: 17 amino acids. V was trimmed by 3 bases and J by 7 bases, leaving 22 bases between them. CDR3 DNA: TGTGCCAGCAGCTCTAATAAGTTCTCCACCGGGAGTGAAAAACTGTTTTTT. Protein sequence: CASSSNKFSTGSEKLFF.

The gene calls are TRBV2 and TRBJ2-5; 7 nucleotides agree with TRBD2. Gene TRBJ2-7 matches the end of the DNA better, so the J call may be wrong. In germline, CDR1 is SNHLY, CDR2 FYNNEI. The CDR3 length is 17 residues. CDR3 in DNA: TGTGCCAGCCGGGAGGATGGCCCCTCAGGACTAGGCGCCGAGCAGTACTTC. Translation gives CASREDGPSGLGAEQYF.

A few counts support this clone. The chain carries TRBV5-4 and TRBJ2-5; 7 bases agree with TRBD1. V lost 3 bases to trimming and J lost 2 bases; unmatched junction nucleotides: 4. From germline, CDR1 is SGHNT and CDR2 YYREEE (reference sequence). This CDR3 is 14 amino acids long. CDR3 in amino acids: CASSWDRSQETQYF. CDR3 DNA sequence: TGTGCCAGCAGCTGGGACAGAAGTCAAGAGACCCAGTACTTC.

The chain couples TRBV9 to TRBJ1-6, with a tentative D call TRBD1 (6 bases). Germline V gene lookup returns CDR1 SGDLS and CDR2 YYNGEE. The V end was cut by 0 bases, the J end by 10 bases, with 20 bases between. The CDR3 contains 17 residues. CDR3 sequence: CASSVEVWGGRESPLHF. The CDR3 coding sequence is TGTGCCAGCAGCGTAGAAGTCTGGGGGGGGCGCGAATCACCCCTCCACTTT.

The rearrangement links TRBV6-1 to TRBJ2-3, with 10 bases fitting TRBD1. Trimming at V came to 6 bases and at J to 7 bases, leaving 7 bases not matched to a gene. CDR3 length equals 14 residues. Germline CDR1 reads MNHNS; CDR2 reads SASEGT. The CDR3 is CASRGTGARHTQYF. In nucleotides, the CDR3 is TGTGCCAGCAGGGGGACAGGGGCTAGGCATACGCAGTATTTT.

The V and J genes are TRBV11-3 and TRBJ2-1; 9 bases line up with TRBD1. The CDR3 has 17 residues. Germline V lookup: CDR1 SGHNT, CDR2 YENEEA. The V gene end was trimmed by 3 bases and the J gene end by 8 bases; junction bases not matched to a gene: 14. CDR3 in amino acids: CASSFASGTGSIDEQFF. CDR3 nucleotides: TGTGCCAGCAGCTTTGCTTCCGGGACAGGGTCAATCGATGAGCAGTTCTTC.

This clone was seen a few times. This chain uses TRBV11-3 with TRBJ2-1, with 9 bases identical to TRBD1. The CDR3 length is 15 residues. The germline V gene encodes CDR1 SGHNT and CDR2 YENEEA. Trimming removed 4 bases from V and 3 bases from J; junction bases left unmatched: 4. The CDR3 spells CASSSRDRVYNEQFF. Here the CDR3 DNA reads TGTGCCAGCAGCTCCCGGGACAGGGTCTACAATGAGCAGTTCTTC.

The gene calls are TRBV14 and TRBJ2-2; D might be TRBD1 (5 bases). The CDR3 length is 15 residues. Trimming left V 1 base short and J 3 bases short, with 9 bases between. Germline V lookup: CDR1 SGHDN, CDR2 FVKESK. Written as DNA, the CDR3 is TGTGCCAGCAGCCAAGGACAGATCTACACCGGGGAGCTGTTTTTT. The encoded protein is CASSQGQIYTGELFF.

This clone was picked up a small number of times. The chain joins TRBV4-1 to TRBJ1-2; 7 bases match TRBD1. The CDR3 has 14 amino acids. The germline V gene encodes CDR1 MGHRA and CDR2 YSYEKL. Trimming at V came to 3 bases and at J to 3 bases, leaving 4 bases not matched to a gene. The CDR3 sequence is CASSQTGIDYGYTF. The CDR3 DNA reads as TGCGCCAGCAGCCAGACAGGGATCGACTATGGCTACACCTTC.

This clone has a handful of counts. The rearrangement joins TRBV18 to TRBJ2-5; D perhaps matches TRBD2 (6 bases). V lost 5 bases and J 0 bases, leaving 16 bases between the germline ends. The V gene's germline CDR1 is KGHSH and CDR2 LQKENI. This CDR3 has 16 residues. The CDR3 DNA sequence: TGTGCCAGCTCAGCAGCCGGGACTGGCTACCAAGAGACCCAGTACTTC. Translated, it gives CASSAAGTGYQETQYF.

This clone has just a few counts. V usage is TRBV6-1 and J usage is TRBJ1-1; D gene unclear. Trimming cost V 3 bases and J 7 bases, with 12 bases left between them. Germline V gene sequence: CDR1 MNHNS, CDR2 SASEGT. The CDR3 is made up of 13 amino acids. The CDR3 sequence is CASSERREIEAFF. CDR3 nucleotide sequence: TGTGCCAGCAGTGAGAGGAGGGAGATTGAAGCTTTCTTT.

V is TRBV4-1 and J is TRBJ1-4, with TRBD1 matching 7 bases. CDR3 length equals 18 residues. Per the germline V gene, CDR1 is MGHRA and CDR2 is YSYEKL. The ends lost 1 base at V and 5 bases at J; junction bases unmatched: 13. DNA of the CDR3: TGCGCCAGCAGCCAAGTCGGGCCAGGGGGGTCATTCAATGAAAAACTGTTTTTT. The encoded protein is CASSQVGPGGSFNEKLFF.

This clone was counted only a few times. The chain joins TRBV5-1 to TRBJ2-1, with 9 bases that match TRBD2. With V trimmed by 3 bases and J by 3 bases, 7 bases remained unmatched. Germline V gene sequence: CDR1 SGHRS, CDR2 YFSETQ. The CDR3 is made up of 16 amino acids. The CDR3 here is CASSSSLAGNYNEQFF. The CDR3 nucleotides are TGCGCCAGCAGCTCTTCTCTAGCGGGGAACTACAATGAGCAGTTCTTC.

This clone was counted between two and nine times. J is TRBJ2-5 and V is TRBV5-1; the D gene is possibly TRBD1 (8 bases). This CDR3 comprises 17 residues. V dropped 3 bases and J dropped 5 bases, with 23 bases sitting between them. The germline V gene has CDR1 SGHRS and CDR2 YFSETQ. The chain's CDR3 is CASSSKRADRGGETQYF. The CDR3 DNA sequence: TGCGCCAGCAGCTCAAAACGGGCTGACAGGGGAGGGGAGACCCAGTACTTC.

In this sample, this clone turned up a few times. The chain has TRBV9 and TRBJ2-5; TRBD1 agrees at 7 bases. This CDR3 spans 15 amino acids. Germline V gene lookup returns CDR1 SGDLS and CDR2 YYNGEE. J lost 2 bases, V lost 4 bases, and 8 bases had no gene match. The CDR3 sequence: CASSSRTGLQETQYF. The CDR3 bases are TGTGCCAGCAGCTCCAGGACAGGTCTACAAGAGACCCAGTACTTC.

This chain's CDR3 is CASSQRQGLNSPLHF. The CDR3 DNA reads TGTGCCAGCAGTCAAAGGCAGGGGTTAAATTCACCCCTCCACTTT. This chain uses TRBV7-6 with TRBJ1-6; possibly TRBD1 for D (6 bases). The V end was cut by 6 bases, the J end by 7 bases, with 16 bases between. CDR1 and CDR2 from the germline V gene are SGHVS and FNYEAQ. The CDR3 runs to 15 residues.

This clone was counted between two and nine times. V and J are TRBV2 and TRBJ1-5; D is ambiguous. Germline-derived CDR1 and CDR2 are SNHLY and FYNNEI. The V and J ends lost 6 bases and 5 bases respectively, with 17 bases between them. The CDR3 consists of 15 residues. The CDR3 DNA follows: TGTGCCAGCAGGGAGGATCGAGCGGTGGATCAGCCCCAGCATTTT. Amino acid sequence: CASREDRAVDQPQHF.

The V call is TRBV18, the J call TRBJ1-2; maybe TRBD1 (6 bases). The CDR3 is 15 amino acids. V lost 1 base and J lost 7, with 16 bases in between. Germline CDR1 reads KGHSH; CDR2 reads LQKENI. DNA of the CDR3: TGTGCCAGCTCACCACAATCCGGGACATTCAGTGGCTACACCTTC. This sequence encodes CASSPQSGTFSGYTF. Drawing the rest from reference TRBV18 and TRBJ1-2, the complete variable domain is NAGVMQNPRHLVRRRGQEARLRCSPMKGHSHVYWYRQLPEEGLKFMVYLQKENIIDESGMPKERFSAEFPKEGPSILRIQQVVRGDSAAYFCASSPQSGTFSGYTFGSGTRLTVV.

J is TRBJ2-5 and V is TRBV2, with D unclear. Germline-derived CDR1 and CDR2 are SNHLY and FYNNEI. Trimming cost V 7 bases and J 1 base, with 10 bases left between them. CDR3 size: 13 residues. CDR3 loop: CASKRQVQETQYF. The CDR3, as DNA: TGTGCCAGCAAACGGCAGGTCCAAGAGACCCAGTACTTC.